The 29 T cell receptor beta chains listed next were all sequenced from one sample in a study of cytomegalovirus exposure and HLA in healthy donors. Vbeta (60) and Jbeta (13) primers were used in the PCR. Produced via immunoSEQ multiplex PCR; TCRdb's table is partial and in-frame only. Here the sample spans about 200,000 clones, roughly 80% being singletons. The sequencing sample was made of PBMCs. The source of these receptors is a man aged 30 to 45 in good health and CMV-seronegative.

The chain carries TRBV19 and TRBJ2-3; TRBD1 matches 7 bases. Per germline, CDR1 LNHDA and CDR2 SQIVND (reference sequence). The V segment lost 6 bases and the J segment 4 bases; nucleotides outside the gene matches: 10. This CDR3 is 15 amino acids long. CDR3 sequence (DNA): TGTGCCAGTAGAGCTAACAGGGGTCCGTCAGATACGCAGTATTTT. It yields the protein CASRANRGPSDTQYF. The full variable domain, with the rest looked up from reference TRBV19 and TRBJ2-3, is DGGITQSPKYLFRKEGQNVTLSCEQNLNHDAMYWYRQDPGQGLRLIYYSQIVNDFQKGDIAEGYSVSREKKESFPLTVTSAQKNPTAFYLCASRANRGPSDTQYFGPGTRLTVL.

This clone was detected once. This rearrangement joins TRBV2 to TRBJ2-1; D not certain. V was clipped by 6 bases and J by 9 bases, with 15 bases between them. Germline V lookup: CDR1 SNHLY, CDR2 FYNNEI. The CDR3 contains 13 residues. CDR3 nucleotides: TGTGCCAGCAGCGCAACCACGTATAGTGAGCAGTTCTTC. Translation: CASSATTYSEQFF.

The rearrangement joins TRBV4-3 to TRBJ2-7; possible D gene TRBD2, 5 bases. Germline V gene sequence: CDR1 LGHNA, CDR2 YSLEER. This CDR3 has 13 amino acids. The V gene lost 1 base and the J gene lost 4 bases, with 8 bases spanning the gap. CDR3 coding DNA: TGCGCCAGCAGCCAAGTCCGAGGGTACGAGCAGTACTTC. Amino acid sequence: CASSQVRGYEQYF.

The chain employs TRBV28 and TRBJ1-5, with TRBD1 identical over 8 bases. V shed 6 bases, J shed 6 bases, and the junction held 13 bases outside the gene matches. Looked up from germline, CDR1 is MDHEN and CDR2 is SYDVKM. This CDR3 spans 16 amino acids. The CDR3 sequence: CASRSFDRGGSQPQHF. CDR3 DNA: TGTGCCAGCAGATCTTTTGACAGGGGAGGCAGTCAGCCCCAGCATTTT.

The chain joins TRBV28 to TRBJ1-2; TRBD1 is a possible D gene (6 bases). This CDR3 comprises 11 residues. Germline lookup yields CDR1 MDHEN and CDR2 SYDVKM. V was trimmed by 8 bases and J by 4 bases, leaving 8 bases between them. DNA for the CDR3: TGTGCCAGCGGACAGATCTATGGCTACACCTTC. It is translated as CASGQIYGYTF.

The genes are TRBV19 and TRBJ1-2, with D perhaps matching TRBD1 (6 bases). Germline-derived CDR1 and CDR2 are LNHDA and SQIVND (reference sequence). The CDR3 runs 16 residues. Trimming cost V 5 bases and J 2 bases, with 18 bases left between them. This CDR3 reads CASSSPYNRANYGYTF. For the CDR3, the DNA is TGTGCCAGTAGTTCCCCCTATAACAGGGCCAACTATGGCTACACCTTC.

The chain recombines TRBV7-9 with TRBJ2-5; TRBD2 aligns across 11 bases. Germline assignment: CDR1 SEHNR and CDR2 FQNEAQ (reference sequence). CDR3 length: 16 residues. V was clipped by 5 bases and J by 0 bases; unmatched bases: 5. The CDR3 region has the DNA TGTGCCAGCAGCCCCGTAGCGGGGGGGTACCAAGAGACCCAGTACTTC. Encoded protein: CASSPVAGGYQETQYF.

The chain links TRBV7-2 to TRBJ2-7; possible D gene TRBD2, 5 bases. This CDR3 contains 15 residues. Germline V gene sequence: CDR1 SGHTA, CDR2 FQGNSA. V was clipped by 6 bases and J by 4 bases, with 19 bases between them. CDR3: CASSRDPKGSYEQYF. The CDR3 DNA reads as TGTGCCAGCAGTCGAGACCCAAAAGGGAGTTACGAGCAGTACTTC.

The CDR3 DNA follows: TGTGCCAGCAGTTACTCAGGCGGGGGGGGCCGCGATGAGCAGTTCTTC. Amino acid sequence: CASSYSGGGGRDEQFF. The chain is built from TRBV6-5 and TRBJ2-1, with 9 bases fitting TRBD2. The V gene end was trimmed by 0 bases and the J gene end by 8 bases; junction bases not matched to a gene: 8. The CDR3 is made up of 16 amino acids. Germline V gene data show CDR1 as MNHEY and CDR2 as SVGAGI.

This chain uses TRBV6-5 with TRBJ1-1; 7 bases line up with TRBD1. V shed 5 bases, J shed 2 bases, and the junction held 8 bases outside the gene matches. Germline V gives CDR1 MNHEY, CDR2 SVGAGI. This CDR3 has 15 residues. CDR3 in DNA: TGTGCCAGCAGTCGCCCCCGGGACAGCAACACTGAAGCTTTCTTT. Translation: CASSRPRDSNTEAFF.

The gene calls are TRBV5-5 and TRBJ2-7, with 7 bases matching TRBD1. Looked up from germline, CDR1 is SGHKS and CDR2 is YYEKEE (reference sequence). The CDR3 runs to 16 residues. The J segment lost 5 bases and the V segment lost 4 bases, leaving 15 bases of the junction unmatched. CDR3 residues: CASSGNRGRGRNEQYF. In DNA, the CDR3 is TGTGCCAGCAGCGGTAACAGGGGTAGGGGTAGGAACGAGCAGTACTTC.

This clone has only one observation. The V and J genes are TRBV7-2 and TRBJ2-3; D not certain. CDR3 length equals 11 residues. V shed 5 bases and J shed 6 bases, with 6 bases lying between them. Looked up from germline, CDR1 is SGHTA and CDR2 is FQGNSA. The CDR3 spells CASSPLDTQYF. The CDR3 DNA reads as TGTGCCAGCAGCCCCCTCGATACGCAGTATTTT.

The rearrangement joins TRBV9 to TRBJ2-3; D call uncertain. The ends were cut back, 0 bases at V and 0 bases at J, with 11 bases in the middle. Looked up from germline, CDR1 is SGDLS and CDR2 is YYNGEE. CDR3 size: 16 residues. The CDR3 sequence is CASSVEAASSTDTQYF. The CDR3 nucleotides read TGTGCCAGCAGCGTAGAGGCGGCTTCTAGCACAGATACGCAGTATTTT.

This clone has just a few counts. This chain links TRBV19 with TRBJ1-5; D is undetermined. Germline V gives CDR1 LNHDA, CDR2 SQIVND (reference sequence). The CDR3 runs 15 residues. Trimming pared 7 bases from V and 2 bases from J, leaving 15 bases between. CDR3 sequence (DNA): TGTGCCAGTAAGGATTCGCAGCGGGGCAATCAGCCCCAGCATTTT. Translation: CASKDSQRGNQPQHF.

The chain is built from TRBV4-2 and TRBJ2-3; TRBD2 aligns across 9 bases. The CDR3 contains 19 residues. The V gene's germline CDR1 is LGHNA and CDR2 YNFKEQ. V lost 0 bases, J lost 1 base, and 11 bases stayed unmatched. As DNA, the CDR3 is TGTGCCAGCAGCCAAGAGTTAGCGGGGGTGTGGGGGGGCACAGATACGCAGTATTTT. This gives the protein CASSQELAGVWGGTDTQYF.

The chain employs TRBV5-4 and TRBJ2-5, with a weak D call TRBD1 (6 bases). Germline assignment: CDR1 SGHNT and CDR2 YYREEE (reference sequence). The CDR3 has 11 amino acids. V lost 3 bases and J lost 7, with 7 bases in between. CDR3 sequence: CASSSTGTQYF. For the CDR3, the DNA is TGTGCCAGCAGCTCGACAGGGACCCAGTACTTC.

The chain has TRBV25-1 and TRBJ1-4; no clear D gene. V lost 0 bases and J 3 bases, leaving 11 bases between the germline ends. The CDR3 contains 16 residues. Looked up from germline, CDR1 is MGHDK and CDR2 is SYGVNS. This chain's CDR3 is CASSEYGREANEKLFF. The DNA for the CDR3 is TGTGCCAGCAGTGAATATGGAAGGGAGGCTAATGAAAAACTGTTTTTT.

The chain combines TRBV13 with TRBJ1-2; 9 bases align to TRBD1. V shed 3 bases, J shed 8 bases, and the junction held 1 base outside the gene matches. Germline loops: CDR1 PRHDT, CDR2 FYEKMQ (reference sequence). CDR3 length: 12 residues. The CDR3 protein is CASSLDRGGYTF. Here the CDR3 DNA reads TGTGCCAGCAGCTTGGACAGGGGAGGCTACACCTTC.

CDR3 coding DNA: TGCGCCAGCAGCTTGGTAGATGGGGCTGGTAACGAGCAGTACTTC. This sequence encodes CASSLVDGAGNEQYF. The rearrangement links TRBV5-1 to TRBJ2-7; D possibly corresponds to TRBD1 (5 bases). The length of the CDR3 is 15 residues. Germline V gene data show CDR1 as SGHRS and CDR2 as YFSETQ. Trimming shortened V by 0 bases and J by 5 bases, and 15 bases separated the two germline ends.

The chain joins TRBV10-3 to TRBJ1-6; possibly TRBD1 for D (5 bases). This CDR3 spans 15 amino acids. The germline V gene encodes CDR1 ENHRY and CDR2 SYGVKD. The germline V and J ends were trimmed by 10 bases and 10 bases, with 23 bases remaining between them. This CDR3 reads CATSQQGGKGSPLHF. The CDR3 nucleotides are TGTGCCACCTCCCAGCAGGGTGGGAAGGGGTCACCCCTCCACTTT.

The gene calls are TRBV2 and TRBJ2-5, with TRBD2 matching over 7 bases. This CDR3 has 13 residues. Germline lookup yields CDR1 SNHLY and CDR2 FYNNEI. The trim removed 8 bases at V and 1 base at J, leaving 4 bases unmatched. This chain's CDR3 is CASSGTIQETQYF. CDR3 DNA sequence: TGTGCCAGCTCTGGGACTATCCAAGAGACCCAGTACTTC.

The gene calls are TRBV2 and TRBJ2-7; D possibly corresponds to TRBD1 (6 bases). The CDR3 consists of 16 residues. Trimming removed 3 bases at V and 2 bases at J, with 17 bases between. Germline CDR1 SNHLY, CDR2 FYNNEI. CDR3 sequence: CASSEGAGGQPYEQYF. For the CDR3, the DNA is TGTGCCAGCAGTGAGGGGGCAGGAGGACAGCCCTACGAGCAGTACTTC.

The chain combines TRBV10-2 with TRBJ1-2; D possibly corresponds to TRBD1 (6 bases). Germline V lookup: CDR1 WSHSY, CDR2 SAAADI. The CDR3 covers 14 residues. The germline V and J ends were trimmed by 4 bases and 4 bases, with 13 bases remaining between them. The CDR3 DNA sequence: TGCGCCAGCAGTGTAGGACAGACTACCTATGGCTACACCTTC. Its translation: CASSVGQTTYGYTF.

The chain links TRBV29-1 to TRBJ1-3; a weak D match, TRBD1 (5 bases). This CDR3 has 12 amino acids. Germline CDR1 SQVTM, CDR2 ANQGSEA. V was pared by 5 bases and J by 4 bases, with 9 bases between. DNA of the CDR3: TGCAGCGTTCAGGGTGGGGGAAACACCATATATTTT. Translated: CSVQGGGNTIYF. The full variable domain, with the rest looked up from reference TRBV29-1 and TRBJ1-3, is SAVISQKPSRDICQRGTSLTIQCQVDSQVTMMFWYRQQPGQSLTLIATANQGSEATYESGFVIDKFPISRPNLTFSTLTVSNMSPEDSSIYLCSVQGGGNTIYFGEGSWLTVV.

The chain uses TRBV7-3 and TRBJ2-7; 10 positions match TRBD1. Per the germline V gene, CDR1 is SGHTA and CDR2 is FQGTGA. CDR3 length: 17 amino acids. V lost 5 bases, J lost 5 bases, and 15 bases stayed unmatched. This chain's CDR3 is CASSPGTGARLGDEQYF. The DNA for the CDR3 is TGTGCCAGCAGCCCCGGGACAGGGGCCCGGTTGGGTGACGAGCAGTACTTC.

The chain carries TRBV28 and TRBJ2-1; 11 bases are a match to TRBD1. The CDR3 has 15 amino acids. Trimming cost V 6 bases and J 6 bases; bases outside gene matches: 7. Germline V gene data show CDR1 as MDHEN and CDR2 as SYDVKM. The CDR3 sequence: CASRLLGTGGNEQFF. In DNA, the CDR3 is TGTGCCAGCAGACTTCTCGGGACAGGGGGCAATGAGCAGTTCTTC.

The chain recombines TRBV28 with TRBJ2-7, with a tentative D call TRBD1 (6 bases). CDR1 MDHEN and CDR2 SYDVKM come from the germline V gene. The CDR3 contains 14 residues. The ends were cut back, 6 bases at V and 2 bases at J, with 14 bases in the middle. CDR3 protein: CASSPGWTAYEQYF. CDR3 bases: TGTGCCAGCAGCCCGGGGTGGACAGCCTACGAGCAGTACTTC.

The chain carries TRBV4-3 and TRBJ1-1; D gene ambiguous. V was clipped by 2 bases and J by 11 bases, with 15 bases between them. CDR3 length equals 13 residues. The germline gives CDR1 LGHNA, CDR2 YSLEER. The CDR3 loop is CASSQSKGAGAFF. In nucleotides, the CDR3 is TGCGCCAGCAGCCAATCAAAAGGCGCGGGGGCTTTCTTT.

As for this clone: This same CDR3 is encoded by further DNA sequences in the sample. This chain uses TRBV10-3 with TRBJ2-3; a possible D gene is TRBD2 (6 bases). Germline values: CDR1 ENHRY, CDR2 SYGVKD. V was shortened by 4 bases and J by 0 bases, with 11 bases between the two germline ends. The CDR3 has 15 residues. The CDR3 here is CAISGRGFSTDTQYF. In nucleotides, the CDR3 is TGTGCCATCAGTGGGCGGGGCTTTAGCACAGATACGCAGTATTTT.